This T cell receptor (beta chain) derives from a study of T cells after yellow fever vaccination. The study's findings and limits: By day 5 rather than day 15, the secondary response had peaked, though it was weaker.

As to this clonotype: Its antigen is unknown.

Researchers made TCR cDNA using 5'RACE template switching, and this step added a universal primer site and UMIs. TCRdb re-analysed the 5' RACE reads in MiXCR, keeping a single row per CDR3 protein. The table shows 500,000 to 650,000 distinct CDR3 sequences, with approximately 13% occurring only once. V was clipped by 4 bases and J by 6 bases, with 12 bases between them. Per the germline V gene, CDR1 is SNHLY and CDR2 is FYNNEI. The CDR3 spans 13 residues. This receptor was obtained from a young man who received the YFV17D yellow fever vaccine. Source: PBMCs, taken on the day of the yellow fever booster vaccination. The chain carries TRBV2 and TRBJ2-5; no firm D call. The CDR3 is CASSASDRQTQYF. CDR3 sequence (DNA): TGTGCCAGCAGTGCTTCCGACCGGCAGACCCAGTACTTC. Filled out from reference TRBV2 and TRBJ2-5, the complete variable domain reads EPEVTQTPSHQVTQMGQEVILRCVPISNHLYFYWYRQILGQKVEFLVSFYNNEISEKSEIFDDQFSVERPDGSNFTLKIRSTKLEDSAMYFCASSASDRQTQYFGPGTRLLVL.